Below are 24 T cell receptor beta chains sequenced from a single sample in a study of OX40 agonist ivuxolimab in advanced cancers. Here immunoSEQ multiplex PCR was the method, and the copy in TCRdb shows in-frame clones only, minus some. Among 15,000 or so clones, 70% to 90% were seen once, and the ten largest hold under 35%. The starting material was CD4+ or CD8+ T cells sorted from blood, obtained in a trial of the OX40 agonist ivuxolimab. The receptors originated from an adult with an advanced solid tumor such as melanoma, head and neck, liver or kidney cancer.

This clone was counted a few times. The J gene is TRBJ2-1, the V gene TRBV6-5; weak D call: TRBD1 (6 bases). From germline, CDR1 is MNHEY and CDR2 SVGAGI. V lost 4 bases and J lost 8, with 9 bases in between. This CDR3 has 12 amino acids. Here the CDR3 DNA reads TGTGCCAGCAGTTCACAGGGCCATGAGCAGTTCTTC. Its protein product is CASSSQGHEQFF.

The CDR3 DNA sequence: TGTGCCAGCCGGGGGAGACCCTCCTACAATGAGCAGTTCTTC. Amino acids: CASRGRPSYNEQFF. The gene calls are TRBV7-9 and TRBJ2-1; D might be TRBD2 (6 bases). Trimming stripped 8 bases from V and 0 bases from J, with 11 bases between. Germline CDR1 reads SEHNR; CDR2 reads FQNEAQ (reference sequence). The CDR3 runs to 14 residues.

V and J are TRBV7-2 and TRBJ1-1; the D gene is possibly TRBD1 (6 bases). V lost 5 bases to trimming and J lost 5 bases, with 12 bases between them. This CDR3 spans 13 amino acids. The germline gives CDR1 SGHTA, CDR2 FQGNSA. CDR3 region: CASSQQGSTEAFF. Here the CDR3 DNA reads TGTGCCAGCAGCCAACAGGGAAGTACTGAAGCTTTCTTT.

This chain links TRBV9 with TRBJ2-7; the D gene could be TRBD1 or TRBD2 (5 bases each). The CDR3 runs 17 residues. Trimming took 0 bases from V and 2 from J, leaving 18 bases between them. The V gene's germline CDR1 is SGDLS and CDR2 YYNGEE. The CDR3 DNA reads as TGTGCCAGCAGCGTAGGAGCCTCCCGGGACCCACCCTACGAGCAGTACTTC. Protein sequence: CASSVGASRDPPYEQYF.

This clone has just one count. The rearrangement joins TRBV9 to TRBJ1-5; D might be TRBD1 (5 bases). CDR1 is SGDLS, CDR2 YYNGEE, per germline. Between the trimmed V and J ends, which lost 3 bases and 5 bases, there was a span of 12 bases. CDR3 length: 14 amino acids. CDR3 amino acids: CASSGQGGYQPQHF. CDR3 nucleotide sequence: TGTGCCAGCAGCGGGCAGGGTGGTTATCAGCCCCAGCATTTT.

CDR3 DNA: TGCGCCACCCGCAGCAGGTGCTTGTCGTACGAGCAGTACTTC. It specifies CATRSRCLSYEQYF. This chain connects TRBV10-1 to TRBJ2-7, with unresolved D. V was cut by 10 bases and J by 4 bases, with 20 bases left in between. The CDR3 spans 14 residues. Germline lookup yields CDR1 WNHNN and CDR2 SYGVQD (reference sequence).

About this clone itself: Additional DNA sequences in this sample encode the identical CDR3. CDR3 DNA: TGTGCCAGCAGCTATGTCGGGAGAGGATTCCCCTACGAGCAGTACTTC. This codes for CASSYVGRGFPYEQYF. The V and J genes are TRBV11-2 and TRBJ2-7; TRBD2 is a possible D gene (6 bases). The V gene lost 4 bases and the J gene lost 2 bases, with 18 bases spanning the gap. Germline V gene sequence: CDR1 SGHAT, CDR2 FQNNGV. This CDR3 is 16 amino acids long.

The chain has TRBV6-1 and TRBJ1-1; the D gene is possibly TRBD1 (6 bases). Trimming removed 6 bases from V and 7 bases from J, with 15 bases in between. This CDR3 is 13 amino acids long. Germline V CDR1 and CDR2: MNHNS, SASEGT. CDR3 DNA sequence: TGTGCCAGCAGGGCGACCGGGACAAGTGAAGCTTTCTTT. Translated: CASRATGTSEAFF.

The gene calls are TRBV2 and TRBJ1-5; the D is unclear. Germline V gene lookup returns CDR1 SNHLY and CDR2 FYNNEI. V was clipped by 7 bases and J by 3 bases, with 13 bases between them. The CDR3 sequence is 14 residues long. The DNA of the CDR3 is TGTGCCAGCAAGCCCGGGCGAGTCAATCAGCCCCAGCATTTT. The encoded protein is CASKPGRVNQPQHF.

CDR3 nucleotide sequence: TGTGCCAGCAGCCCCCACAGGGGGACTGGAAACACCATATATTTT. Encoded protein: CASSPHRGTGNTIYF. This chain connects TRBV4-2 to TRBJ1-3; 8 positions match TRBD1. The ends lost 4 bases at V and 2 bases at J; junction bases unmatched: 4. CDR3 length: 15 residues. Per germline, CDR1 LGHNA and CDR2 YNFKEQ.

The rearrangement links TRBV9 to TRBJ1-2, with unresolved D. Germline loops: CDR1 SGDLS, CDR2 YYNGEE. The ends were cut back, 0 bases at V and 7 bases at J, with 10 bases in the middle. This CDR3 region has 13 residues. CDR3 residues: CASSVGDLGGYTF. CDR3 nucleotides: TGTGCCAGCAGCGTAGGGGATTTGGGTGGCTACACCTTC.

The chain recombines TRBV28 with TRBJ1-5, with D unclear. Trimming shortened V by 2 bases and J by 4 bases, and 9 bases separated the two germline ends. The CDR3 runs 14 residues. Germline CDR1 and CDR2: MDHEN and SYDVKM. CDR3 in DNA: TGTGCCAGCAGTTTAAACACAGCTAATCAGCCCCAGCATTTT. Protein: CASSLNTANQPQHF.

CDR3 nucleotides: TGTGCCAGCAGCCCCGTAGAGCCAGGGATGTACACTGAAGCTTTCTTT. Translated, it gives CASSPVEPGMYTEAFF. The chain carries TRBV11-2 and TRBJ1-1; TRBD1 is a possible D gene (5 bases). This CDR3 is 16 amino acids long. The V and J ends lost 5 bases and 3 bases respectively, with 19 bases between them. Germline CDR1 SGHAT, CDR2 FQNNGV.

The V and J genes are TRBV21-1 and TRBJ2-1; the table's TRBD2 call for D was not verified on the DNA. TRBV21-1 is flagged as a pseudogene. The CDR3 spans 14 residues. CDR3 in DNA: TGTGCCAGCACGGACGGGAGAAATTACAATGAGCAGTTCTTC. Translation gives CASTDGRNYNEQFF.

This clone was found once. The CDR3 loop reads CASSPRAEQYF. The CDR3 DNA follows: TGCGCCAGCAGCCCTCGGGCGGAGCAGTACTTC. V and J are TRBV10-1 and TRBJ2-7; D uncertain. The CDR3 is 11 residues long. Germline lookup yields CDR1 WNHNN and CDR2 SYGVQD (reference sequence). The germline V and J ends were trimmed by 6 bases and 7 bases, with 10 bases remaining between them.

The V gene is TRBV9, the J gene TRBJ2-1; maybe TRBD1 (6 bases). V lost 3 bases and J 3 bases, leaving 16 bases between the germline ends. Germline V gene data show CDR1 as SGDLS and CDR2 as YYNGEE. The CDR3 is 16 amino acids. CDR3 DNA sequence: TGTGCCAGCAGCGCTAACAGGGAATGGGGCTACAATGAGCAGTTCTTC. This encodes CASSANREWGYNEQFF.

The chain uses TRBV11-3 and TRBJ2-7; D is perhaps TRBD1 (5 bases). CDR1 is SGHNT and CDR2 is YENEEA in the germline V gene. Trimming removed 2 bases from V and 0 bases from J, with 11 bases in between. The CDR3 sequence is 15 residues long. CDR3 region: CASSLRGFTSYEQYF. The CDR3 nucleotides read TGTGCCAGCAGCTTAAGGGGATTTACCTCCTACGAGCAGTACTTC.

The CDR3 spells CASSLSGGAYEQYF. Here the CDR3 DNA reads TGTGCCAGCAGCTTAAGCGGGGGGGCCTACGAGCAGTACTTC. V is TRBV11-3 and J is TRBJ2-7, with 10 bases that match TRBD2. V trimming: 2 bases; J trimming: 2 bases; junction bases outside the gene matches: 0. Germline V CDR1 and CDR2: SGHNT, YENEEA. The CDR3 runs to 14 residues.

This clone turned up a few times. The chain uses TRBV10-2 and TRBJ2-3, with no clear D. Trimming removed 10 bases from V and 3 bases from J, with 14 bases in between. The CDR3 has 13 amino acids. Germline CDR1 reads WSHSY; CDR2 reads SAAADI. CDR3 protein: CATTSTMTDTQYF. CDR3 in DNA: TGCGCCACTACGAGCACGATGACAGATACGCAGTATTTT.

V and J are TRBV29-1 and TRBJ1-2, with a weak D call TRBD1 (5 bases). CDR1 SQVTM and CDR2 ANQGSEA come from the germline V gene. The CDR3 loop spans 15 amino acids. V gave up 1 base and J gave up 4 bases, with 16 bases separating them. As DNA, the CDR3 is TGCAGCGTTGAAGGGCAGGGAATCTTGGGCTATGGCTACACCTTC. Amino acids: CSVEGQGILGYGYTF. The full variable domain, its missing parts supplied by reference TRBV29-1 and TRBJ1-2, is SAVISQKPSRDICQRGTSLTIQCQVDSQVTMMFWYRQQPGQSLTLIATANQGSEATYESGFVIDKFPISRPNLTFSTLTVSNMSPEDSSIYLCSVEGQGILGYGYTFGSGTRLTVV.

The genes are TRBV9 and TRBJ2-1, with 9 bases aligning to TRBD2. The CDR3 has 16 residues. V was clipped by 3 bases and J by 2 bases; unmatched bases: 6. Germline values: CDR1 SGDLS, CDR2 YYNGEE. CDR3 in DNA: TGTGCCAGCAGCGCTAGCGGGAAGGGGACCTACAATGAGCAGTTCTTC. Residues: CASSASGKGTYNEQFF.

The chain carries TRBV2 and TRBJ2-7; 7 bases align to TRBD1. The CDR3 consists of 16 residues. Germline-derived CDR1 and CDR2 are SNHLY and FYNNEI. V shed 4 bases and J 2 bases; nucleotides not matched to a gene: 11. The CDR3 region is CASSVRVDRTTYEQYF. In DNA, the CDR3 is TGTGCCAGCAGTGTGAGAGTGGACAGGACAACCTACGAGCAGTACTTC.

The chain recombines TRBV9 with TRBJ2-1; 7 bases are shared with TRBD2. V trimming: 2 bases; J trimming: 5 bases; junction bases outside the gene matches: 7. The germline V gene encodes CDR1 SGDLS and CDR2 YYNGEE. This CDR3 has 15 amino acids. The CDR3 coding sequence is TGTGCCAGCAGCGTCTCGGGACTATTACACAATGAGCAGTTCTTC. This encodes CASSVSGLLHNEQFF.

The chain has TRBV29-1 and TRBJ2-7; 8 positions match TRBD1. The CDR3 extends over 15 amino acids. Trimming removed 1 base from V and 2 bases from J; junction bases left unmatched: 7. Germline loops: CDR1 SQVTM, CDR2 ANQGSEA. CDR3 nucleotide sequence: TGCAGCGTTGAAGCCCAGGACAGGGCCGCCTACGAGCAGTACTTC. Its translation is CSVEAQDRAAYEQYF.